The next 11 T cell receptor beta chains were all read from a single sample in a study of shared clonotypes between healthy human individuals. Generated by immunoSEQ multiplex PCR, the TCRdb table keeps only in-frame clones and is missing some. The sample contains about 1.5 million clones, 95% to 99% of which appear only once. Sequencing used naive CD4+ T cells sorted from blood. Subset of the sample: CD45RA+ positively selected. The receptors originated from a man aged 25-45 years in good health.

V and J are TRBV7-6 and TRBJ2-1; tentatively, D is TRBD1 (6 bases). This CDR3 has 13 amino acids. Trimming pared 5 bases from V and 9 bases from J, leaving 14 bases between. The germline V gene encodes CDR1 SGHVS and CDR2 FNYEAQ. The CDR3 coding sequence is TGTGCCAGCAGCGGCTACAGGGCGGGTGAGCAGTTCTTC. This encodes CASSGYRAGEQFF.

The rearrangement uses TRBV1 and TRBJ1-5; TRBD1, as called in the table, went unchecked against the DNA. TRBV1 corresponds to a pseudogene. This CDR3 is 17 amino acids long. The CDR3 DNA is TGCACCAGCAGCCAAGGGGCCAGGGGGTTCAGCAATCAGCCCCAGCATTTT. Its translation: CTSSQGARGFSNQPQHF.

As regards this clone: Different DNA sequences within this sample yield the same CDR3. The chain combines TRBV6-5 with TRBJ1-1, with D unclear. The CDR3 covers 11 residues. The V end lost 2 bases, the J end lost 8 bases, and 6 bases lay between the germline ends. Germline assignment: CDR1 MNHEY and CDR2 SVGAGI. The DNA for the CDR3 is TGTGCCAGCAGTTACCGGTCAGAAGCTTTCTTT. It specifies CASSYRSEAFF.

The chain combines TRBV19 with TRBJ1-1; D is perhaps TRBD1 (5 bases). The CDR3 has 14 residues. Germline loops: CDR1 LNHDA, CDR2 SQIVND (reference sequence). V was trimmed by 7 bases and J by 1 base, leaving 13 bases between them. CDR3 DNA: TGTGCCAGTATTAGAAACGGACAGAACACTGAAGCTTTCTTT. This sequence encodes CASIRNGQNTEAFF.

V usage is TRBV9 and J usage is TRBJ1-3; D may be TRBD1 (6 bases). The germline CDR1 and CDR2 sequences are SGDLS and YYNGEE. The CDR3 runs 15 residues. Trimming shortened V by 0 bases and J by 2 bases, and 9 bases separated the two germline ends. CDR3 residues: CASSVDAGAGNTIYF. The CDR3 coding sequence is TGTGCCAGCAGCGTAGATGCAGGGGCTGGAAACACCATATATTTT.

The chain is built from TRBV7-2 and TRBJ2-2; possible D gene TRBD2, 6 bases. The CDR3 totals 16 residues. V gave up 3 bases and J gave up 0 bases, with 11 bases separating them. The germline V gene encodes CDR1 SGHTA and CDR2 FQGNSA. The CDR3 loop is CASSFVGGANTGELFF. CDR3 sequence (DNA): TGTGCCAGCAGCTTCGTAGGCGGGGCGAACACCGGGGAGCTGTTTTTT. The variable domain in full, completed from reference TRBV7-2 and TRBJ2-2, reads GAGVSQSPSNKVTEKGKDVELRCDPISGHTALYWYRQSLGQGLEFLIYFQGNSAPDKSGLPSDRFSAERTGGSVSTLTIQRTQQEDSAVYLCASSFVGGANTGELFFGEGSRLTVL.

This chain connects TRBV12-5 to TRBJ2-7; D remains ambiguous. The ends were cut back, 0 bases at V and 0 bases at J, with 15 bases in the middle. The CDR3 runs 17 residues. The V gene's germline CDR1 is LGHNT and CDR2 FRNRAP. This CDR3 is CASGLVQSGESSYEQYF. The CDR3 coding sequence is TGTGCTAGTGGTTTGGTACAGTCCGGAGAGAGCTCCTACGAGCAGTACTTC.

The chain is built from TRBV4-3 and TRBJ2-3; 11 bases agree with TRBD2. This CDR3 contains 15 residues. Germline CDR1 reads LGHNA; CDR2 reads YSLEER. The V segment lost 4 bases and the J segment 3 bases; nucleotides outside the gene matches: 3. The CDR3 protein is CASSPGTSGTDTQYF. DNA for the CDR3: TGCGCCAGCAGCCCTGGGACTAGCGGAACAGATACGCAGTATTTT.

The J gene is TRBJ2-3, the V gene TRBV5-1; no reliable D call. Trimming took off 2 bases at V and 6 bases at J, with 13 bases between the two ends. The CDR3 consists of 14 residues. From germline, CDR1 is SGHRS and CDR2 YFSETQ. CDR3 loop: CASSFRVLTDTQYF. CDR3 nucleotide sequence: TGCGCCAGCAGCTTTCGGGTCCTCACGGATACGCAGTATTTT.

J is TRBJ2-7 and V is TRBV9; 8 nucleotides align to TRBD1. The CDR3 has 15 amino acids. From germline, CDR1 is SGDLS and CDR2 YYNGEE. V shed 0 bases, J shed 5 bases, and the junction held 7 bases outside the gene matches. Here the CDR3 DNA reads TGTGCCAGCAGCGTAGGGGCCAGGGGGCATGACGAGCAGTACTTC. It encodes CASSVGARGHDEQYF.

The chain links TRBV6-6 to TRBJ2-7; maybe TRBD1 (5 bases). Looked up from germline, CDR1 is MNHNY and CDR2 is SVGAGI (reference sequence). This CDR3 comprises 13 residues. Deletions cut 6 bases from V and 6 bases from J, with 15 bases between. CDR3 sequence: CASRPTGTFEQYF. For the CDR3, the DNA is TGTGCCAGCAGGCCAACAGGAACCTTCGAGCAGTACTTC.